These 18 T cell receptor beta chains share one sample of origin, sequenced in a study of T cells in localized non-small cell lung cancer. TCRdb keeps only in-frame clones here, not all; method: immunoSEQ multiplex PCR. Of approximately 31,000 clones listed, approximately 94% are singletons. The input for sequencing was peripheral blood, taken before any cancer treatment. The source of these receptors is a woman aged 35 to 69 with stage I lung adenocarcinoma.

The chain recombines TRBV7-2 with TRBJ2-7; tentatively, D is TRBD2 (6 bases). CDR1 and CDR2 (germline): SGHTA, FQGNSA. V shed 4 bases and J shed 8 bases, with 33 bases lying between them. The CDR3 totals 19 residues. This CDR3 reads CASSSSTSALGTRGGQQYF. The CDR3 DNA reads TGTGCCAGCAGCTCCTCAACCTCCGCATTGGGGACTCGCGGAGGGCAGCAGTACTTC.

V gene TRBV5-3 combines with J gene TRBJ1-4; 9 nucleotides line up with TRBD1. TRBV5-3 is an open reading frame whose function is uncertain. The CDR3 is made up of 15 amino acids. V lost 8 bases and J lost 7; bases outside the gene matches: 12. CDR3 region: CASSPGGTGSEKLFF. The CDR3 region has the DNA TGTGCCAGCAGCCCGGGTGGGACAGGGAGTGAAAAACTGTTTTTT.

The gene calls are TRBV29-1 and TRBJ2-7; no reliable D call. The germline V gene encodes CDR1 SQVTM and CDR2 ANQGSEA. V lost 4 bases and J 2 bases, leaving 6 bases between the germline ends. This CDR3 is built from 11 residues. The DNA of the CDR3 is TGCAGCGTTGCCTCTCCCTACGAGCAGTACTTC. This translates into CSVASPYEQYF.

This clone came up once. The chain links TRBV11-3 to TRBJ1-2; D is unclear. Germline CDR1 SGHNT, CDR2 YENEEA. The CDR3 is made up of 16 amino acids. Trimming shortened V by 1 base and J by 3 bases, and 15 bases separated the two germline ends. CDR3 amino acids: CASSLGGRGSDYGYTF. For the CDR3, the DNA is TGTGCCAGCAGCTTAGGGGGTCGGGGTTCGGACTATGGCTACACCTTC.

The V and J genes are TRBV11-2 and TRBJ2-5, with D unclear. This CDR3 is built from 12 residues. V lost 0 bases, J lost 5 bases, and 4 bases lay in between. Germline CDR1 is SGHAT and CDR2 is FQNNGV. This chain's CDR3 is CASSLERETQYF. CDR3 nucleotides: TGTGCCAGCAGCTTAGAAAGGGAGACCCAGTACTTC. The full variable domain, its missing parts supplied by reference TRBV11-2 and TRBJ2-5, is EAGVAQSPRYKIIEKRQSVAFWCNPISGHATLYWYQQILGQGPKLLIQFQNNGVVDDSQLPKDRFSAERLKGVDSTLKIQPAKLEDSAVYLCASSLERETQYFGPGTRLLVL.

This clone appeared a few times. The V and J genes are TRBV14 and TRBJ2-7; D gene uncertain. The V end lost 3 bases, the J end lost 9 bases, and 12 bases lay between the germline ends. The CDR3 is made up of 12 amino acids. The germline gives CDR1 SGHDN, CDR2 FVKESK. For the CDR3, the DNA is TGTGCCAGCAGCCAGACGGTATCTGGGCAGTACTTC. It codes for CASSQTVSGQYF.

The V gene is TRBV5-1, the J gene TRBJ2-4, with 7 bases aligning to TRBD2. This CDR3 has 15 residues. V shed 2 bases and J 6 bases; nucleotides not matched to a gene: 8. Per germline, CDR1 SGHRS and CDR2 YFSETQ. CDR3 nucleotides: TGCGCCAGCAGCTTAGAAGTGGGGAGGGTAAACATTCAGTACTTC. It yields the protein CASSLEVGRVNIQYF.

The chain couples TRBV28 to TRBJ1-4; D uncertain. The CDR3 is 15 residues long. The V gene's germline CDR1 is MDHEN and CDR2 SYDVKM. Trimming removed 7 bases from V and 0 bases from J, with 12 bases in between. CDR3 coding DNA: TGTGCCAGCATCCAAACGGGAGCAACTAATGAAAAACTGTTTTTT. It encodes CASIQTGATNEKLFF.

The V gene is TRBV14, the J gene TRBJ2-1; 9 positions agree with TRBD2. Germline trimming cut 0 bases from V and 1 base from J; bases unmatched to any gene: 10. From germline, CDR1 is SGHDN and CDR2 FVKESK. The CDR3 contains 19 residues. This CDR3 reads CASSQDGFRLAGSYNEQFF. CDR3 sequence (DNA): TGTGCCAGCAGCCAAGATGGGTTTCGGCTAGCGGGATCCTACAATGAGCAGTTCTTC.

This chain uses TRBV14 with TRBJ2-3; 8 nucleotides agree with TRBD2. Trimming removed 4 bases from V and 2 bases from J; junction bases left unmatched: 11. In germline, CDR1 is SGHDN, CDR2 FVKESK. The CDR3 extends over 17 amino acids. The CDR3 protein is CASSRLRGTSDTDTQYF. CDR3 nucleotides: TGTGCCAGCAGCCGCCTCCGGGGGACTAGTGACACAGATACGCAGTATTTT.

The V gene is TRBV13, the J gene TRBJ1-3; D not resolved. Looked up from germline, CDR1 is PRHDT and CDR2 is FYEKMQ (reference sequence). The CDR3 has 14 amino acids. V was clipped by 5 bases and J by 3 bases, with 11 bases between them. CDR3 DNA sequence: TGTGCCAGCAGCCTCGGTAACAGTGGAAACACCATATATTTT. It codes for CASSLGNSGNTIYF.

The CDR3 nucleotides read TGTGCCACCAGCAGAGCTCTAAGGGAGGGGGGCAATCAGCCCCAGCATTTT. It is translated as CATSRALREGGNQPQHF. The J gene is TRBJ1-5, the V gene TRBV15; tentative D call: TRBD1 (6 bases). V lost 1 base and J 2 bases, leaving 15 bases between the germline ends. This CDR3 is 17 amino acids long. Germline V gene lookup returns CDR1 LNHNV and CDR2 YYDKDF (reference sequence).

CDR3 bases: TGTGCCAGCAGCCTCTCATACTACTCTAGCACAGATACGCAGTATTTT. This sequence encodes CASSLSYYSSTDTQYF. The rearrangement uses TRBV11-3 and TRBJ2-3; D not certain. V was pared by 5 bases and J by 0 bases, with 15 bases between. CDR1 is SGHNT and CDR2 is YENEEA in the germline V gene. CDR3 length equals 16 residues.

The CDR3 loop reads CAIRATSGNNEQFF. The CDR3 DNA reads as TGTGCCATCAGAGCGACTAGCGGGAACAATGAGCAGTTCTTC. The V and J genes are TRBV10-3 and TRBJ2-1, with TRBD2 matching 11 bases. The germline CDR1 and CDR2 sequences are ENHRY and SYGVKD. CDR3 size: 14 residues. J gave up 5 bases and V 6 bases, and 3 bases lay outside the gene matches.

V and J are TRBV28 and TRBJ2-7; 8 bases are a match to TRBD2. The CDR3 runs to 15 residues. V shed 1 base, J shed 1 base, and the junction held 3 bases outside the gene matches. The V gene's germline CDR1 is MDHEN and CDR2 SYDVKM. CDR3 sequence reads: CASSLFGGASYEQYF. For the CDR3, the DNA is TGTGCCAGCAGTTTATTCGGGGGGGCTTCCTACGAGCAGTACTTC.

The DNA for the CDR3 is TGTGCCAGCAGCTTACGACGAGGGGGGAGCACAGATACGCAGTATTTT. Translation: CASSLRRGGSTDTQYF. The rearrangement links TRBV7-9 to TRBJ2-3; either TRBD1 or TRBD2 may fit D (6 bases each). Germline V gene sequence: CDR1 SEHNR, CDR2 FQNEAQ (reference sequence). The CDR3 runs to 16 residues. The germline V and J ends were trimmed by 2 bases and 0 bases, with 12 bases remaining between them.

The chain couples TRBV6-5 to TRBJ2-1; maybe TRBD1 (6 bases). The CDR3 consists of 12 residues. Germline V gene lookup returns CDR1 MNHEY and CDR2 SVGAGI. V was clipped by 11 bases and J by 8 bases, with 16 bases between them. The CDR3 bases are TGTGCCGCCAGGGGCGTCGGCGATGAGCAGTTCTTC. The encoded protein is CAARGVGDEQFF.

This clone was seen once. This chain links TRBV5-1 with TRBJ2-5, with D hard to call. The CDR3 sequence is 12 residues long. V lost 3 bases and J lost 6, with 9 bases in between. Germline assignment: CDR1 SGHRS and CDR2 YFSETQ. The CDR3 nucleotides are TGCGCCAGCAGCTCACCCCACCAGACCCAGTACTTC. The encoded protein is CASSSPHQTQYF.